This T cell receptor (beta chain) originates from a study of read filtering for tumor transcriptome and immune sequencing. This clonotype was observed at least ten times. The library was built from around 0.4 ug RNA with molecular barcoded adaptors for alpha/delta and beta/gamma chains. TCRdb passed the reads through MiXCR, listing each CDR3 protein once. This sample yields over 45,000 distinct CDR3 sequences, of which about a fifth are seen a single time; approximately 40% belongs to the top ten. CDR1 LGHDT and CDR2 YNNKEL come from the germline V gene (reference sequence). There are 12 residues in the CDR3. V lost 4 bases to trimming and J lost 1 base, with 3 bases between them.

The sequencing sample was made of a population of CD138-negative cells sorted from bone marrow. The clonotype originates from a donor at least 40 years old with multiple myeloma. The V and J genes are TRBV3-1 and TRBJ2-3; D unclear. For the CDR3, the DNA is TGTGCCAGCAGCCTTGGCACAGATACGCAGTATTTT. Its protein is CASSLGTDTQYF.